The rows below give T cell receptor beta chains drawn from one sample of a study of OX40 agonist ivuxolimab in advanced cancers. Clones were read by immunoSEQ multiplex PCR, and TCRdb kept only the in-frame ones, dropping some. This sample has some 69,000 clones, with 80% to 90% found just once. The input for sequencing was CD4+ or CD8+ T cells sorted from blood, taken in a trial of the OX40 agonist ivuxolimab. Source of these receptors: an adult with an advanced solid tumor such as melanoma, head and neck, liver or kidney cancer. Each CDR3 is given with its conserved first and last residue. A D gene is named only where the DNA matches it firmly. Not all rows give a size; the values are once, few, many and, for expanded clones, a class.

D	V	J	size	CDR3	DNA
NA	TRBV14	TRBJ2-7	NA	CASSSQGYEQYF	TGTGCCAGCAGCTCCCAGGGTTACGAGCAGTACTTC
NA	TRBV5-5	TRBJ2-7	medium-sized	CASSMGGKAYEQYF	TGTGCCAGCAGTATGGGAGGTAAGGCCTACGAGCAGTACTTC
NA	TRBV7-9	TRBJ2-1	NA	CASSSHQDEEQFF	TGTGCCAGCAGCTCCCACCAGGACGAAGAGCAGTTCTTC
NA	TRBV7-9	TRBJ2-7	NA	CASSALESSYEQYF	TGTGCCAGCAGCGCATTGGAGAGCTCCTACGAGCAGTACTTC
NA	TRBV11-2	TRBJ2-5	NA	CASSAGTLETQYF	TGTGCCAGCAGCGCTGGGACGCTCGAGACCCAGTACTTC
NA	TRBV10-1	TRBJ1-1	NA	CASSSRTLSTEAFF	TGCGCCAGCAGCTCCCGGACCCTTTCTACTGAAGCTTTCTTT
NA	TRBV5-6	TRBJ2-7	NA	CASSLGGQTYEQYF	TGTGCCAGCAGCTTGGGCGGTCAAACCTACGAGCAGTACTTC
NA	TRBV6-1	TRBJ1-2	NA	CASKNMGRDGYTF	TGTGCCAGCAAGAACATGGGACGGGATGGCTACACCTTC
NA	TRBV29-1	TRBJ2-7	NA	CSVGGGLPPYEQYF	TGCAGCGTTGGTGGGGGACTCCCCCCCTACGAGCAGTACTTC
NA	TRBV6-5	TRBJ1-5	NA	CASSYQGSNQPQHF	TGTGCCAGCAGTTACCAGGGGAGCAATCAGCCCCAGCATTTT
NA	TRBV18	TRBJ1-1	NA	CASSGKQGNTEAFF	TGTGCCAGCTCGGGTAAACAGGGGAACACTGAAGCTTTCTTT
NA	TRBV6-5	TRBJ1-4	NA	CASSLHRGRDEKLFF	TGTGCCAGCAGTCTCCATCGGGGCAGGGATGAAAAACTGTTCTTT
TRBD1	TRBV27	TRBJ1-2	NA	CASSLSGQVGYGYTF	TGTGCCAGCAGTTTATCGGGACAGGTGGGCTATGGCTACACCTTC
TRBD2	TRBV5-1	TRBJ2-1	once	CASSPGGVSPSYNEQFF	TGCGCCAGCAGCCCGGGGGGGGTCTCCCCCTCCTACAATGAGCAGTTCTTC
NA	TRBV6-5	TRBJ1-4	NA	CASSYSLGTNEKLFF	TGTGCCAGCAGTTACTCGCTGGGGACTAATGAAAAACTGTTTTTT
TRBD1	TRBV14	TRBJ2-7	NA	CASSQVGTGIYEQYF	TGTGCCAGCAGCCAAGTCGGGACAGGGATTTACGAGCAGTACTTC
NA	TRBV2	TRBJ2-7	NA	CASSEAPGALNYEQYF	TGTGCCAGCAGTGAAGCTCCAGGGGCCCTAAACTACGAGCAGTACTTC
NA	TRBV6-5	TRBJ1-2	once	CASSYSGGVNGYTF	TGTGCCAGCAGTTACTCTGGGGGAGTAAATGGCTACACCTTC
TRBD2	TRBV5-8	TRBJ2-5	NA	CASRRSGTSGGKETQYF	TGTGCCAGCAGGAGATCTGGGACTAGCGGGGGGAAAGAGACCCAGTACTTC
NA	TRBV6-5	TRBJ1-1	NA	CASSYMENTEAFF	TGTGCCAGCAGTTATATGGAGAACACTGAAGCTTTCTTT
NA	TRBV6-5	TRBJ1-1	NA	CASSRRDGNTEAFF	TGTGCCAGCAGCCGACGGGACGGTAACACTGAAGCTTTCTTT
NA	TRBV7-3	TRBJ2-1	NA	CASSLGGSAGEQFF	TGTGCCAGCAGCTTAGGAGGGAGCGCAGGGGAGCAGTTCTTC
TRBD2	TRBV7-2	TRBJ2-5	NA	CASSLALGGGQETQYF	TGTGCCAGCAGCTTAGCCCTGGGGGGGGGCCAAGAGACCCAGTACTTC
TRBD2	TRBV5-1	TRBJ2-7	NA	CASSSGLAGAEQYF	TGCGCCAGCAGCTCGGGACTAGCGGGGGCTGAGCAGTACTTC
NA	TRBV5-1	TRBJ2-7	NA	CASSTGAGLGYEQYF	TGCGCCAGCAGCACAGGGGCGGGGCTGGGGTACGAGCAGTACTTC
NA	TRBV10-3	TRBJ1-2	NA	CAPHNRQEPFNYGYTF	TGTGCCCCACACAATAGACAAGAACCCTTTAACTATGGCTACACCTTC
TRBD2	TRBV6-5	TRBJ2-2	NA	CASSSLAGGRTGELFF	TGTGCCAGCAGTTCCCTAGCGGGAGGGCGGACCGGGGAGCTGTTTTTT
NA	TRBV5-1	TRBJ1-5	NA	CASSPDSANQPQHF	TGCGCCAGCAGCCCAGATTCGGCAAATCAGCCCCAGCATTTT
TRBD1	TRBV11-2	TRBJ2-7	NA	CASSSDREGEQYF	TGTGCCAGCAGCTCGGACAGGGAAGGCGAGCAGTACTTC
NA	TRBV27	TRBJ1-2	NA	CASSFVGGGNYGYTF	TGTGCCAGCAGTTTCGTAGGGGGGGGAAACTATGGCTACACCTTC
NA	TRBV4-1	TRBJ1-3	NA	CASSQPGQGNTIYF	TGCGCCAGCAGCCAACCGGGACAAGGAAACACCATATATTTT
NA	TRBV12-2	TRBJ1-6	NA	CASRPGTGTSNNSPLHF	TGTGCAAGTCGCCCCGGGACAGGGACATCGAATAATTCACCCCTCCACTTT
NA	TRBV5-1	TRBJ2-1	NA	CASSLGGNTYNEQFF	TGCGCCAGCAGCTTGGGGGGGAACACCTACAATGAGCAGTTCTTC
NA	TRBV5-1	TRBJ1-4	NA	CASRQSGDRNEKLFF	TGCGCCAGCAGACAGTCTGGGGACCGTAATGAAAAACTGTTTTTT
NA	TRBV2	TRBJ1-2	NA	CASNGAATAYGYTF	TGTGCCAGCAATGGGGCAGCGACCGCATATGGCTACACCTTC
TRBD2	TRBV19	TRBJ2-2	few	CASSMAGTSGRALLSTGELFF	TGTGCCAGTAGTATGGCGGGGACTAGCGGGAGGGCCCTCTTGTCCACCGGGGAGCTGTTTTTT
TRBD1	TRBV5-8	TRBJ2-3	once	CASSKGTTQGADTQYF	TGTGCCAGCAGCAAGGGAACAACCCAGGGGGCAGATACGCAGTATTTT
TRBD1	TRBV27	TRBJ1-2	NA	CASSLGQGLGYTF	TGTGCCAGCAGTCTGGGACAGGGTCTTGGCTACACCTTC
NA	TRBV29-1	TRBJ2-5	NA	CSVLWPGAKTQYF	TGCAGCGTCCTCTGGCCGGGAGCGAAGACCCAGTACTTC
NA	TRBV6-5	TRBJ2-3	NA	CASSSRGISTDTQYF	TGTGCCAGCAGTTCTCGAGGTATCAGCACAGATACGCAGTATTTT
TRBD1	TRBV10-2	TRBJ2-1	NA	CAGSGTGPYNEQFF	TGCGCCGGTTCGGGGACAGGGCCGTACAATGAGCAGTTCTTC
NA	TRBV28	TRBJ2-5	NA	CASSQMDRLRTQYF	TGTGCCAGCAGTCAGATGGACCGCCTTAGGACCCAGTACTTC
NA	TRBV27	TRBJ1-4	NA	CASSFLSGGGDEKLFF	TGTGCCAGCAGCTTCCTTTCGGGGGGCGGGGACGAAAAACTGTTTTTT
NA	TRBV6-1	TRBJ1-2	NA	CASSESDSANYGYTF	TGTGCCAGCAGTGAATCGGACAGTGCGAACTATGGCTACACCTTC